This TCR beta chain emerged from a study of human T cells and chemical hapten exposure. Study-wide background: Alopecia areata, totalis or universalis affected patients who were mostly female.

This clonotype turned up a few times. TCRdb independently ran MiXCR on the RACE reads; one entry per CDR3 protein. The sample holds some 84,000 distinct CDR3 sequences; around 7.9% are singletons and the top ten take approximately 2.4%. Time point noted: pre-sensitization, week 0. As for treatment: therapeutic diphenylcyclopropenone sensitization with weekly scalp DPC. Germline V gene sequence: CDR1 MDHEN, CDR2 SYDVKM. The CDR3 contains 14 residues. The V gene lost 3 bases and the J gene lost 0 bases, with 6 bases spanning the gap. The sequenced sample was whole blood, obtained in connection with sensitization to the hapten diphenylcyclopropenone (DPC). The origin of this receptor is a man aged 35 to 55 with alopecia areata. Some clones in this sample may be carry-over from other donors' samples. This sequence joins TRBV28 and TRBJ1-3, with unresolved D. This chain's CDR3 is CASSFSVSGNTIYF. For the CDR3, the DNA is TGTGCCAGCAGTTTTTCGGTCTCTGGAAACACCATATATTTT.